These T cell receptor beta chains were read from a single sample in a study of T cells in Graves' hyperthyroidism and ophthalmopathy. One entry per CDR3 protein, called by TCRdb with MiXCR from the multiplex PCR reads. The table lists about half a million distinct CDR3 sequences, approximately 24% of them singletons. The sample consisted of blood. The receptors were sampled from a woman in her 30s with Graves' ophthalmopathy. Each CDR3 is given with its conserved first and last residue. A D gene is named only where the DNA matches it firmly. The size field is filled for only some rows; it gives once, few, many or a size class.

cdr3_nt: TGTGCCAGCACCGGACCTCCAGAGGGTCAGCCCCAGCATTTT
cdr3_aa: CASTGPPEGQPQHF
v_call: TRBV6-1
j_call: TRBJ1-5
clone_size: NA
d_call: NA

cdr3_nt: TGTGCCTGGAGTGCACAGGGACAGGGGGGCAATCAGCCCCAGCATTTT
cdr3_aa: CAWSAQGQGGNQPQHF
v_call: TRBV30
j_call: TRBJ1-5
clone_size: many
d_call: TRBD1

cdr3_nt: TGTGCCAGCAGCCCCACAAGCGCGGGGGCCGTACAAGAGACCCAGTACTTC
cdr3_aa: CASSPTSAGAVQETQYF
v_call: TRBV11-1
j_call: TRBJ2-5
clone_size: many
d_call: NA

cdr3_nt: TGTGCCAGCAGCGTCATTGACGGGAGGAACTACGAGCAGTACTTC
cdr3_aa: CASSVIDGRNYEQYF
v_call: TRBV11-2
j_call: TRBJ2-7
clone_size: NA
d_call: TRBD2

cdr3_nt: TGTGCCAGCAGCAAATGGACAGCTCCTCTAATTTCACCCCTCCACTTT
cdr3_aa: CASSKWTAPLISPLHF
v_call: TRBV11-2
j_call: TRBJ1-6
clone_size: many
d_call: NA

cdr3_nt: TGTGCCAGCCACTGGACTCAAAACTCCTACGAGCAGTACTTC
cdr3_aa: CASHWTQNSYEQYF
v_call: TRBV2
j_call: TRBJ2-7
clone_size: few
d_call: NA

cdr3_nt: TGTGCCAGCAGCCGGGAAAAATCAGGCTCTACCTATGGCTACACCTTC
cdr3_aa: CASSREKSGSTYGYTF
v_call: TRBV3-1
j_call: TRBJ1-2
clone_size: few
d_call: NA

cdr3_nt: TGTGCCAGCAGCTTCGAGACAGGGGACGGAAACACCATATATTTT
cdr3_aa: CASSFETGDGNTIYF
v_call: TRBV11-2
j_call: TRBJ1-3
clone_size: many
d_call: TRBD1

cdr3_nt: TGCAGTGCTCACAGACAGGGGGTGGCTGGCTACACCTTC
cdr3_aa: CSAHRQGVAGYTF
v_call: TRBV20-1
j_call: TRBJ1-2
clone_size: many
d_call: TRBD1

cdr3_nt: TGTGCCAGCAGTTTCACCTCGGACATTCGGAGGAACACTGAAGCTTTCTTT
cdr3_aa: CASSFTSDIRRNTEAFF
v_call: TRBV12-3/TRBV12-4
j_call: TRBJ1-1
clone_size: NA
d_call: NA

cdr3_nt: TGTGCCAGCAGTTACTCTCTAGGGGCCTACGAGCAGTACTTC
cdr3_aa: CASSYSLGAYEQYF
v_call: TRBV6-2/TRBV6-3
j_call: TRBJ2-7
clone_size: many
d_call: NA

cdr3_nt: TGTGCCAGCAGTTATCCCCCCCAGCGGGGGAACCAAGAGACCCAGTACTTC
cdr3_aa: CASSYPPQRGNQETQYF
v_call: TRBV6-2/TRBV6-3
j_call: TRBJ2-5
clone_size: NA
d_call: TRBD2

cdr3_nt: TGTGCCAGCAGACCGCCTAGGGGTGTCTATGGCTACACCTTC
cdr3_aa: CASRPPRGVYGYTF
v_call: TRBV28
j_call: TRBJ1-2
clone_size: NA
d_call: NA

cdr3_nt: TGTGCCAGCAGGATACGAGGGGGCAACTATGGCTACACCTTC
cdr3_aa: CASRIRGGNYGYTF
v_call: TRBV28
j_call: TRBJ1-2
clone_size: many
d_call: TRBD1

cdr3_nt: TGTGCCAGTAGTGTTCAGGGTGCGCGGGAGGACGAGCAGTACTTC
cdr3_aa: CASSVQGAREDEQYF
v_call: TRBV19
j_call: TRBJ2-7
clone_size: few
d_call: TRBD2

cdr3_nt: TGCAGTGCTAGCAGATCGGGGCTAGCGGGGAGGGTCGGGGAGCTGTTTTTT
cdr3_aa: CSASRSGLAGRVGELFF
v_call: TRBV20-1
j_call: TRBJ2-2
clone_size: many
d_call: TRBD2

cdr3_nt: TGTGCCAGCAGTTACTTGGGAGTATCCTACGAGCAGTACTTC
cdr3_aa: CASSYLGVSYEQYF
v_call: TRBV6-2/TRBV6-3
j_call: TRBJ2-7
clone_size: many
d_call: NA

cdr3_nt: TGTGCCAGCAGTCCCTCGGATGAAGCTTTCTTT
cdr3_aa: CASSPSDEAFF
v_call: TRBV12-3/TRBV12-4
j_call: TRBJ1-1
clone_size: few
d_call: NA

cdr3_nt: TGTGCCAGCAGTCTACAGGGGGCGGTTGTGGGCTACACCTTC
cdr3_aa: CASSLQGAVVGYTF
v_call: TRBV25-1
j_call: TRBJ1-2
clone_size: NA
d_call: TRBD1

cdr3_nt: TGTGCCAGCAGTATCTGGGACAGTCAATCTAACTATGGCTACACCTTC
cdr3_aa: CASSIWDSQSNYGYTF
v_call: TRBV28
j_call: TRBJ1-2
clone_size: many
d_call: TRBD1

cdr3_nt: TGTGCCAGCAGCTTCGGGGAGATGGGGGAGCAGTACTTC
cdr3_aa: CASSFGEMGEQYF
v_call: TRBV11-2
j_call: TRBJ2-7
clone_size: NA
d_call: NA

cdr3_nt: TGCAGCTTACAGGGAATCGGCACCGGGGAGCTGTTTTTT
cdr3_aa: CSLQGIGTGELFF
v_call: TRBV20-1
j_call: TRBJ2-2
clone_size: many
d_call: NA

cdr3_nt: TGCGCCAGCAGCTTACGGCAGGAAGGAGGAGAGACCCAGTACTTC
cdr3_aa: CASSLRQEGGETQYF
v_call: TRBV5-1
j_call: TRBJ2-5
clone_size: many
d_call: NA

cdr3_nt: TGTGCCAGCAGCCACCCCGTGGAGGGGGCTTTCGCAGAGACCCAGTACTTC
cdr3_aa: CASSHPVEGAFAETQYF
v_call: TRBV4-2
j_call: TRBJ2-5
clone_size: NA
d_call: NA

cdr3_nt: TGTGCCAGCTCACCACGGGGGGCGGATGGAAACACCATATATTTT
cdr3_aa: CASSPRGADGNTIYF
v_call: TRBV18
j_call: TRBJ1-3
clone_size: NA
d_call: NA

cdr3_nt: TGCAGTGCGAACCCCAGGGTCTCCAACACTGAAGCTTTCTTT
cdr3_aa: CSANPRVSNTEAFF
v_call: TRBV20-1
j_call: TRBJ1-1
clone_size: NA
d_call: NA

cdr3_nt: TGTGCCAGCAGTCGCCGGGGGCCGGGACAGGGCTATGGCTACACCTTC
cdr3_aa: CASSRRGPGQGYGYTF
v_call: TRBV28
j_call: TRBJ1-2
clone_size: many
d_call: TRBD1

cdr3_nt: TGTGCCAGCAGACCTTCCTATAATTCACCCCTCCACTTT
cdr3_aa: CASRPSYNSPLHF
v_call: TRBV2
j_call: TRBJ1-6
clone_size: many
d_call: NA

cdr3_nt: TGCAGTGCTAGAGCGCAGGGGGCGTGGACTGAAGCTTTCTTT
cdr3_aa: CSARAQGAWTEAFF
v_call: TRBV20-1
j_call: TRBJ1-1
clone_size: many
d_call: TRBD1

cdr3_nt: TGTGCCAGCAGCACGGGGGGGACCCAGTACTTC
cdr3_aa: CASSTGGTQYF
v_call: TRBV12-3/TRBV12-4
j_call: TRBJ2-5
clone_size: NA
d_call: TRBD2

cdr3_nt: TGTGCCACCTCCGACCCAGGGGGTCAGCCCCAGCATTTT
cdr3_aa: CATSDPGGQPQHF
v_call: TRBV6-1
j_call: TRBJ1-5
clone_size: once
d_call: TRBD1

cdr3_nt: TGTGCCAGCAGTGAATGGTCGGGGCAGGGGGGTTTTGGCTACACCTTC
cdr3_aa: CASSEWSGQGGFGYTF
v_call: TRBV24-1
j_call: TRBJ1-2
clone_size: NA
d_call: TRBD1

cdr3_nt: TGTGCCAGCAGTGAACTCTCGGAACAGCCCCAGCATTTT
cdr3_aa: CASSELSEQPQHF
v_call: TRBV6-1
j_call: TRBJ1-5
clone_size: few
d_call: NA

cdr3_nt: TGTGCCAGTAGTATTGTAACCGAATATGCGAACACTGAAGCTTTCTTT
cdr3_aa: CASSIVTEYANTEAFF
v_call: TRBV19
j_call: TRBJ1-1
clone_size: many
d_call: NA

cdr3_nt: TGTGCCAGCAGTCCCCTACAGGGTCAGCCCCAGCATTTT
cdr3_aa: CASSPLQGQPQHF
v_call: TRBV27
j_call: TRBJ1-5
clone_size: many
d_call: NA

cdr3_nt: TGTGCCAGCAGCATACCGGGACAGGGGGCGGGAAACACCGGGGAGCTGTTTTTT
cdr3_aa: CASSIPGQGAGNTGELFF
v_call: TRBV7-3
j_call: TRBJ2-2
clone_size: few
d_call: TRBD1

cdr3_nt: TGCGCCAGCAGCCAAGCTCGAGGGGTCTCTGGAAACACCATATATTTT
cdr3_aa: CASSQARGVSGNTIYF
v_call: TRBV4-1
j_call: TRBJ1-3
clone_size: few
d_call: NA

cdr3_nt: TGTGCCAGCAGTGAAGTTGGCAGGCTCTACGAGCAGTACTTC
cdr3_aa: CASSEVGRLYEQYF
v_call: TRBV6-1
j_call: TRBJ2-7
clone_size: NA
d_call: NA

cdr3_nt: TGTGCCAGCAGTTACTCTCGCTTCGGGGATACGCAGTATTTT
cdr3_aa: CASSYSRFGDTQYF
v_call: TRBV6-2/TRBV6-3
j_call: TRBJ2-3
clone_size: few
d_call: NA

cdr3_nt: TGTGCCAGCAGCCCACGACAGGGGGATAGCAATCAGCCCCAGCATTTT
cdr3_aa: CASSPRQGDSNQPQHF
v_call: TRBV12-3/TRBV12-4
j_call: TRBJ1-5
clone_size: NA
d_call: TRBD1

cdr3_nt: TGTGCCAGCAGCTGCGGACGGAGAAGCTCCTATAATTCACCCCTCCACTTT
cdr3_aa: CASSCGRRSSYNSPLHF
v_call: TRBV7-6
j_call: TRBJ1-6
clone_size: NA
d_call: NA

cdr3_nt: TGTGCCAGTAGTTTGGAGATGTACTACGAGCAGTACTTC
cdr3_aa: CASSLEMYYEQYF
v_call: TRBV19
j_call: TRBJ2-7
clone_size: NA
d_call: NA

cdr3_nt: TGTGCCAGCAACTCCCCCGGGACAGGGATCCACGAGCAGTACTTC
cdr3_aa: CASNSPGTGIHEQYF
v_call: TRBV7-6
j_call: TRBJ2-7
clone_size: many
d_call: TRBD1